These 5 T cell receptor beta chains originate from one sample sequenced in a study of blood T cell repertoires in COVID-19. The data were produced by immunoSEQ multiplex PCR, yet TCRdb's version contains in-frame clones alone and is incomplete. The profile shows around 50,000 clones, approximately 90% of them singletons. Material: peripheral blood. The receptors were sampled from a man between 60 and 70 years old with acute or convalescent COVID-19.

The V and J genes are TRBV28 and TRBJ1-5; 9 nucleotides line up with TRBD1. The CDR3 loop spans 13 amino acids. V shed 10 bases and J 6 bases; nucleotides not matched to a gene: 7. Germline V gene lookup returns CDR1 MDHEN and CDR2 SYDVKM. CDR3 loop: CATRTGDVQPQHF. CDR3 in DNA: TGTGCCACGCGGACAGGGGACGTTCAGCCCCAGCATTTT.

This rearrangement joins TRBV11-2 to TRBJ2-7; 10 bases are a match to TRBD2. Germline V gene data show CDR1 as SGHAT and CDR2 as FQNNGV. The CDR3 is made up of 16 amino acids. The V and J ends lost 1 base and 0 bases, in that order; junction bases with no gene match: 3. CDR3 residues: CASSLVGTSVSYEQYF. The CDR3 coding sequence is TGTGCCAGCAGCTTAGTAGGGACTAGCGTCTCCTACGAGCAGTACTTC.

The CDR3 coding sequence is TGCGCCAGCAGCTTGGAGGCGGGAGTCGGGGCAGATACGCAGTATTTT. It is translated as CASSLEAGVGADTQYF. The chain employs TRBV5-1 and TRBJ2-3; TRBD2 aligns across 7 bases. In germline, CDR1 is SGHRS, CDR2 YFSETQ. The V gene end was trimmed by 0 bases and the J gene end by 4 bases; junction bases not matched to a gene: 8. The CDR3 is made up of 16 amino acids. Variable domain in full (rest from reference TRBV5-1 and TRBJ2-3): KAGVTQTPRYLIKTRGQQVTLSCSPISGHRSVSWYQQTPGQGLQFLFEYFSETQRNKGNFPGRFSGRQFSNSRSEMNVSTLELGDSALYLCASSLEAGVGADTQYFGPGTRLTVL.

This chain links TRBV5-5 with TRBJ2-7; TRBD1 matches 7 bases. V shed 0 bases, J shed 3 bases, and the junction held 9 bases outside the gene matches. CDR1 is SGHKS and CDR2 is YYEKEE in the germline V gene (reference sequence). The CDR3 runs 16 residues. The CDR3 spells CASSLVWGQTRYEQYF. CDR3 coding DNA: TGTGCCAGCAGCTTGGTCTGGGGACAGACACGCTACGAGCAGTACTTC.

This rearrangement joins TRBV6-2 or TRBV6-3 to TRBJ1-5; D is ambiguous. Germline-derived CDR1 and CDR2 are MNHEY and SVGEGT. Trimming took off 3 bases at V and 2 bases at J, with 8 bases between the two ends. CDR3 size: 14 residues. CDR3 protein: CASSYISGNQPQHF. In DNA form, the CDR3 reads TGTGCCAGCAGTTATATATCTGGCAATCAGCCCCAGCATTTT.